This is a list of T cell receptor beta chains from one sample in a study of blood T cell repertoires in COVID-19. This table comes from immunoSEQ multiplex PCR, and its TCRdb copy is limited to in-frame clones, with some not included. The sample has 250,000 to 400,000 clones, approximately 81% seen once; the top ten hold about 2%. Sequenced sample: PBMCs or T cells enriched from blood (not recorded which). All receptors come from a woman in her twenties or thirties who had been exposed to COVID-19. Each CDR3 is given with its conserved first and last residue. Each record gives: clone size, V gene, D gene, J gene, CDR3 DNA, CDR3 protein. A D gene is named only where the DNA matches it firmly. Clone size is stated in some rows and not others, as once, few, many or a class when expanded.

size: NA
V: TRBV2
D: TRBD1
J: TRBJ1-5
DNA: TGTGCCAGCAGTGCCTTTAAAAGGACAGGGGCCGCTAGCAATCAGCCCCAGCATTTT
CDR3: CASSAFKRTGAASNQPQHF

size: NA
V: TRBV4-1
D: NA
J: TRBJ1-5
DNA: TGCGCCAGCTCGACTCATAGCAATCAGCCCCAGCATTTT
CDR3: CASSTHSNQPQHF

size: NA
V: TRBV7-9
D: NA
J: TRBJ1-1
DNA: TGTGCCAGCAGCTTAGACCGCCCGGCTGAAGCTTTCTTT
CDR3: CASSLDRPAEAFF

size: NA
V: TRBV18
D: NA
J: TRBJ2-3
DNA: TGTGCCAGCTCACCACCTTCTCTAGATACGCAGTATTTT
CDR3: CASSPPSLDTQYF

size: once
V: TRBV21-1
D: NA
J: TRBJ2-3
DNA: TGTGCCAGCAGCAGGCCAAAAGATGGCAGTTCCAGCACAGATACGCAGTATTTT
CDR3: CASSRPKDGSSSTDTQYF

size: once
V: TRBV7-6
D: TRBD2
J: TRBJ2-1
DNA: TGTGCCAGCAGCGCGGGACTAGCGGCTACCTACAATGAGCAGTTCTTC
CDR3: CASSAGLAATYNEQFF

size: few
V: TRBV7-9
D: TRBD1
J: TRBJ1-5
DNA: TGTGCCAGCAGCCTGACAGGGGATAATCAGCCCCAGCATTTT
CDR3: CASSLTGDNQPQHF

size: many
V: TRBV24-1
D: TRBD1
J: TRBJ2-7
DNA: TGTGCCACCAGTGAAAAACCGGGACAGACTACCTACGAGCAGTACTTC
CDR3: CATSEKPGQTTYEQYF

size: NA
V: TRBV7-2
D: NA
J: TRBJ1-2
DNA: TGTGCCAGCAGCTTAGGCCGCGACTATGGCTACACCTTC
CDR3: CASSLGRDYGYTF

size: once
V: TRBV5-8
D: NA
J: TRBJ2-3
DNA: TGTGCCAGTTCGGCAGGTCCAACTAGCACAGATACGCAGTATTTT
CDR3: CASSAGPTSTDTQYF

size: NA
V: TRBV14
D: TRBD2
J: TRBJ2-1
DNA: TGTGCCAGCAGCCAAGGGGCCGGGACTAGAGCGCTCAATGAGCAGTTCTTC
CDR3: CASSQGAGTRALNEQFF

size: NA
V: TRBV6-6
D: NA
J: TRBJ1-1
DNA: TGTGCCAGCAGTTCTGGGGGAGGCACTGAAGCTTTCTTT
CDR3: CASSSGGGTEAFF

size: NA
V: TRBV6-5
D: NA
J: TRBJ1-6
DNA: TGTGCCAGCGGATGGGGCAGGGAAAATTCACCCCTCCACTTT
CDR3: CASGWGRENSPLHF

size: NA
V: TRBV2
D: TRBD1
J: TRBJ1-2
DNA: TGTGCCAGCAGTGCCGAGACAGGGAGCTATGGCTACACCTTC
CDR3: CASSAETGSYGYTF

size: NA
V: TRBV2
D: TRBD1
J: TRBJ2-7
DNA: TGTGCCAGCACAACAGGGGGCACCTACGAGCAGTACTTC
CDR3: CASTTGGTYEQYF

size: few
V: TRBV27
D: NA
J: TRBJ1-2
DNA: TGTGCCAGCAGCAGGACAGAGTCTAACTATGGCTACACCTTC
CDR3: CASSRTESNYGYTF

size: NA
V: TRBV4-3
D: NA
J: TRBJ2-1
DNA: TGCGCCAGCAGCCAAGAGTCGCGGGGACCGAGCTCCTACAATGAGCAGTTCTTC
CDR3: CASSQESRGPSSYNEQFF

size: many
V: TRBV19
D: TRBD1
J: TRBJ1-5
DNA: TGTGCCAGTAGTTCACCGACAGGGTTTAATCAGCCCCAGCATTTT
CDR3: CASSSPTGFNQPQHF

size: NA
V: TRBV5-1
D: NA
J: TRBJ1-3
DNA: TGCGCCAGCAGCTCCGGGACTGGAAACACCATATATTTT
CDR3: CASSSGTGNTIYF

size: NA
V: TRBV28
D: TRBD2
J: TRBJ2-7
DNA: TGTGCCAGCAGTTTAGGTCTAGCGGGGCCCAGCTCCTACGAGCAGTACTTC
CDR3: CASSLGLAGPSSYEQYF

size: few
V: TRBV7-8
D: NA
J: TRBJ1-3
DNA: TGTGCCAGCAGCTTTTTACAGAAATTCTCTGGAAACACCATATATTTT
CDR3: CASSFLQKFSGNTIYF

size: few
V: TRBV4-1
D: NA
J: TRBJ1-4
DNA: TGCGCCAGCAGCTACCGGGACTCTAATGAAAAACTGTTTTTT
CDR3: CASSYRDSNEKLFF

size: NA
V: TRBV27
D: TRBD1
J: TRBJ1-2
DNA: TGTGCCAGCTGCCGGGACAGGGCAAACTATGGCTACACCTTC
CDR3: CASCRDRANYGYTF

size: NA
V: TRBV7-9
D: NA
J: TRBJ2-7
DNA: TGTGCCAGCAGCTTAGGGTGGACAGTGGTGGGCGAGCAGTACTTC
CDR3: CASSLGWTVVGEQYF

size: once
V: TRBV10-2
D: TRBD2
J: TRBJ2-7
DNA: TGCGCCAGCAGTGGGACTAGCGGGGGGTCCCCGGGCTACGAGCAGTACTTC
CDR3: CASSGTSGGSPGYEQYF

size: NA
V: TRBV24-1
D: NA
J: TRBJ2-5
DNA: TGTGCCACCAGTGATGTTATGGAGACCCAGTACTTC
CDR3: CATSDVMETQYF

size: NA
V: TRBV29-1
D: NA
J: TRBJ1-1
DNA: TGCAGCGTCCAGGCTAAAGGATTGAACACTGAAGCTTTCTTT
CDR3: CSVQAKGLNTEAFF

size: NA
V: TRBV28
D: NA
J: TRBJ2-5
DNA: TGTGCCAGCAGTCCCCGGGTGGGGGGGGCGACCCAGTACTTC
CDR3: CASSPRVGGATQYF

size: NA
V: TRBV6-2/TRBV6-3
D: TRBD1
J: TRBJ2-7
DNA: TGTGCCAGCAGTTACGGACAGGGTGCAGGATACGAGCAGTACTTC
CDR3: CASSYGQGAGYEQYF

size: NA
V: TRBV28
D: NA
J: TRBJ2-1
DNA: TGTGCCAGCAGTTTCAAGGAGGGGCCGAGCTCCTACAATGAGCAGTTCTTC
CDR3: CASSFKEGPSSYNEQFF

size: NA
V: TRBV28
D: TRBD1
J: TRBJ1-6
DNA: TGTGCCAGCAGTTTAGGGGACAGGGAAATCGCACCCCTCCACTTT
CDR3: CASSLGDREIAPLHF

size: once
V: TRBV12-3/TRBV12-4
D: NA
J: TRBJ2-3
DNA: TGTGCCTCAGGGGTACGGACAGATACGCAGTATTTT
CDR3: CASGVRTDTQYF

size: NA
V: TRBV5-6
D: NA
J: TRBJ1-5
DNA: TGTGCCAGCAGCTTGGACGGTTACAATCAGCCCCAGCATTTT
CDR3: CASSLDGYNQPQHF